This is a list of T cell receptor beta chains from one sample in a study of blood T cells in healthy people across ages. MiXCR, applied by TCRdb to the 5' RACE reads, yields one record per CDR3 protein. The data hold fewer than 1,000,000 distinct CDR3 sequences, with 46% observed a single time. The source material was blood. Source of these receptors: a man older than 75 in good health. CDR3s leave out the opening cysteine and the closing phenylalanine or tryptophan. The size field is filled for only some rows; it gives once, few, many or a size class.

j_gene,v_gene,abundance,CDR3aa
TRBJ2-4,TRBV25-1,many,ASSDGIAKNIQY
TRBJ2-1,TRBV2,NA,ASSVEREYNEQF
TRBJ1-5,TRBV27,few,ASSLDGDWSQPQH
TRBJ2-1,TRBV20-1,NA,SARNGGRARNEQF
TRBJ2-7,TRBV20-1,few,RADRGTYEQY
TRBJ2-1,TRBV6-2/TRBV6-3,NA,ASTQVGSPQF
TRBJ2-7,TRBV14,once,ASSPSRTGWFSYEQY
TRBJ1-2,TRBV7-9,many,ASSGTLDYGYT
TRBJ2-7,TRBV5-1,many,ASSLRDLYEQY
TRBJ2-3,TRBV6-6,few,ASSSLPGADTQY
TRBJ2-3,TRBV5-5,NA,ASSSLAGVSDTQY
TRBJ2-3,TRBV7-3,few,ASSFGHGTDTQY
NA,TRBV11-2,NA,ASSSPTGGHSYEQY
TRBJ2-7,TRBV9,few,ASSVELSSEQY
TRBJ2-1,TRBV28,NA,ASSPAVRSYNEQF
TRBJ2-3,TRBV29-1,NA,SVRDIGQY
TRBJ2-3,TRBV29-1,few,SVGRTSRTDTQY
TRBJ2-3,TRBV11-2,NA,ASRGLAITDTQY
TRBJ2-7,TRBV2,NA,ASRTGHRIEQY
TRBJ2-7,TRBV20-1,NA,SASRLAGDGEQY
NA,TRBV3-1,NA,ASSLSRGTEQY
TRBJ2-1,TRBV20-1,few,SASLAGQGAHEQF
TRBJ1-4,TRBV7-2,many,ASSQKTGGYEKLF
TRBJ1-4,TRBV29-1,few,SVVILGGLF
TRBJ2-7,TRBV5-1,NA,ASSLNLRGEQY
TRBJ2-1,TRBV12-3/TRBV12-4,NA,ASGPGLFFYNEQF
TRBJ1-6,TRBV7-2,NA,ASTPETGRVHSPLH
TRBJ2-2,TRBV28,once,ASSPSAGAPGELF
TRBJ2-1,TRBV6-5,NA,ASSRTSVVQF
TRBJ1-1,TRBV20-1,few,SARGQVDGAF
TRBJ2-5,TRBV2,NA,ASRGMTSGSGETQY
TRBJ2-7,TRBV28,few,ASSLTGGRYEQY
TRBJ2-5,TRBV28,NA,ASSLSDSGQEAQY
TRBJ2-3,TRBV9,many,ASSSHRVQNTDTQY
TRBJ2-1,TRBV29-1,NA,SVAPSTKEQF
TRBJ2-2,TRBV11-2,NA,ASSLERANTGELF
TRBJ2-1,TRBV29-1,few,SVSGGGRGNEQF
TRBJ2-7,TRBV29-1,NA,SVETSGRAGNEQY
TRBJ2-1,TRBV18,NA,ASSKLAVTYNEQF
TRBJ1-2,TRBV5-1,NA,ASSLGGGGSYT